The rows below give T cell receptor beta chains drawn from one sample of a study of technical replicates of blood from a handful of donors. The table came from immunoSEQ multiplex PCR; TCRdb's copy has only in-frame clones and leaves some out. The sample lists over 50,000 clones; around 97% were seen once. Source material: T cells isolated from PBMCs. The receptors were gathered from a human donor in good health. Both conserved end residues are part of each CDR3. D genes are given only for firm matches. Some rows mark clone size as missing; the rest say once, few, many or name a class of expanded clone.

D: -
V: TRBV9
size: once
J: TRBJ1-2
CDR3: CASSALGGLLYGYTF
DNA: TGTGCCAGCAGCGCCCTTGGAGGGCTTCTCTATGGCTACACCTTC

D: -
V: TRBV11-2
size: -
J: TRBJ2-1
CDR3: CASSLDPGVVEQFF
DNA: TGTGCCAGCAGCTTAGATCCGGGGGTAGTGGAGCAGTTCTTC

D: -
V: TRBV7-8
size: once
J: TRBJ2-7
CDR3: CASSLDPGLHEQYF
DNA: TGTGCCAGCAGCTTAGACCCCGGACTTCACGAGCAGTACTTC

D: -
V: TRBV29-1
size: -
J: TRBJ1-1
CDR3: CSFSGYTDEAFF
DNA: TGCAGCTTTTCAGGTTATACCGATGAAGCTTTCTTT

D: TRBD2
V: TRBV5-1
size: -
J: TRBJ2-1
CDR3: CASSFGLAGGYNEQFF
DNA: TGCGCCAGCAGCTTTGGACTAGCGGGTGGCTACAATGAGCAGTTCTTC

D: -
V: TRBV27
size: -
J: TRBJ2-3
CDR3: CASTPREQDTQYF
DNA: TGTGCCAGCACCCCGCGGGAACAGGATACGCAGTATTTT

D: -
V: TRBV28
size: -
J: TRBJ1-2
CDR3: CASSFQNYGYTF
DNA: TGTGCCAGCAGTTTTCAAAACTATGGCTACACCTTC

D: TRBD1
V: TRBV10-3
size: -
J: TRBJ2-7
CDR3: CAISVSDRGNPYEQYF
DNA: TGTGCCATCAGTGTTAGTGACAGGGGGAACCCCTACGAGCAGTACTTC

D: TRBD1
V: TRBV6-5
size: -
J: TRBJ1-2
CDR3: CASSPDRSNYGYTF
DNA: TGTGCCAGCAGTCCGGACAGGTCTAACTATGGCTACACCTTC

D: -
V: TRBV7-8
size: -
J: TRBJ2-7
CDR3: CASSLETESYEQYF
DNA: TGTGCCAGCAGCTTAGAAACAGAAAGCTACGAGCAGTACTTC

D: TRBD1
V: TRBV5-1
size: once
J: TRBJ2-1
CDR3: CASSLVGQGDDEQFF
DNA: TGCGCCAGCAGCTTGGTAGGACAGGGGGACGATGAGCAGTTCTTC

D: TRBD2
V: TRBV11-3
size: -
J: TRBJ2-1
CDR3: CASSLEGLAGDNEQFF
DNA: TGTGCCAGCAGCTTAGAAGGACTAGCGGGTGACAATGAGCAGTTCTTC

D: -
V: TRBV11-2
size: once
J: TRBJ1-1
CDR3: CASRGLGTEAFF
DNA: TGTGCCAGCAGGGGGCTAGGCACTGAAGCTTTCTTT

D: TRBD1
V: TRBV12-5
size: once
J: TRBJ2-7
CDR3: CASGFKPRTGYAYEQYF
DNA: TGTGCTAGTGGTTTTAAACCTCGGACAGGTTATGCCTACGAGCAGTACTTC

D: -
V: TRBV7-9
size: -
J: TRBJ2-1
CDR3: CASSYREGEQFF
DNA: TGTGCCAGCAGCTACAGGGAGGGTGAGCAGTTCTTC

D: -
V: TRBV6-4
size: once
J: TRBJ2-5
CDR3: CASSDRFLEAAYQETQYF
DNA: TGTGCCAGCAGTGACCGTTTTTTAGAGGCAGCCTACCAAGAGACCCAGTACTTC

D: TRBD2
V: TRBV28
size: -
J: TRBJ2-7
CDR3: CASSFDTSGSSSLHEQYF
DNA: TGTGCCAGCAGTTTCGACACTAGCGGGAGTTCCTCCCTCCACGAGCAGTACTTC

D: -
V: TRBV5-5
size: once
J: TRBJ2-7
CDR3: CASSPTSTLSYEQYF
DNA: TGTGCCAGCAGCCCAACTTCTACCCTCTCCTACGAGCAGTACTTC